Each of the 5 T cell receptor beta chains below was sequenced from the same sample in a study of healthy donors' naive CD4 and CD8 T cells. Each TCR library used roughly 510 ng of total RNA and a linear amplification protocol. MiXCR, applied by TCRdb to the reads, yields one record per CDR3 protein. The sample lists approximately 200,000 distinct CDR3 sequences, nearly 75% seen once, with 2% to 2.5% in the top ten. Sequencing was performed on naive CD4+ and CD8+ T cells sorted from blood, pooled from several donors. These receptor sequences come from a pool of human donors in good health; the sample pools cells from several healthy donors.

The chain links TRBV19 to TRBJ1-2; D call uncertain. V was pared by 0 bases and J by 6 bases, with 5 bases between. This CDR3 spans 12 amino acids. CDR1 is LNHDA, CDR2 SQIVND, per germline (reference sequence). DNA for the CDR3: TGTGCCAGTAGTATAGACGAAAATGGCTACACCTTC. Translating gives CASSIDENGYTF. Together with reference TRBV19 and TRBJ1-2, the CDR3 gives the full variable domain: DGGITQSPKYLFRKEGQNVTLSCEQNLNHDAMYWYRQDPGQGLRLIYYSQIVNDFQKGDIAEGYSVSREKKESFPLTVTSAQKNPTAFYLCASSIDENGYTFGSGTRLTVV.

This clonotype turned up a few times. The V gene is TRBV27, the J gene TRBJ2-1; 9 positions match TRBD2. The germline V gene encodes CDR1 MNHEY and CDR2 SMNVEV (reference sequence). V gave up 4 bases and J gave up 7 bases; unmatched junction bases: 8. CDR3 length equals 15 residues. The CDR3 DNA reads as TGTGCCAGCAGTTCCCCGGGACTAGCACCAAATGAGCAGTTCTTC. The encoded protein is CASSSPGLAPNEQFF.

DNA for the CDR3: TGTGCCAGTAGTATAGGTGGACTCACCAGCCCCTACGAGCAGTACTTC. Encoded protein: CASSIGGLTSPYEQYF. The V call is TRBV19, the J call TRBJ2-7; a weak D match, TRBD2 (5 bases). CDR3 length equals 16 residues. Germline V gene lookup returns CDR1 LNHDA and CDR2 SQIVND (reference sequence). V shed 1 base and J shed 2 bases, with 15 bases lying between them.

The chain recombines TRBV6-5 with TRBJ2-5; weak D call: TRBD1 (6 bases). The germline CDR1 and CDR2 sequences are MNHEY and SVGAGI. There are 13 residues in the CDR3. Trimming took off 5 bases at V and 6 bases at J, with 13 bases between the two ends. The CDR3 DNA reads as TGTGCCAGCAGTAAGGGGGACGCGAAGACCCAGTACTTC. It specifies CASSKGDAKTQYF.

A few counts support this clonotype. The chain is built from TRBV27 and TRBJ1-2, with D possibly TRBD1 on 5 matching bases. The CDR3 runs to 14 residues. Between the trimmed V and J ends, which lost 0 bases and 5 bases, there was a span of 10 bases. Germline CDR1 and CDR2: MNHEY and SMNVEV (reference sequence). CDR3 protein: CASSLSTGGYGYTF. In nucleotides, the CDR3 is TGTGCCAGCAGTTTATCAACAGGAGGATATGGCTACACCTTC.